The rows below give T cell receptor beta chains drawn from one sample of a study of spatial heterogeneity in lung cancer. TCRdb ran MiXCR on the 5' RACE reads and lists one entry per CDR3 protein. This sample has about 4,900 distinct CDR3 sequences, with 25% to 40% found just once. Material: lung tumor tissue, obtained at surgery. These receptors were taken from a male donor with early-stage non-small cell lung cancer. CDR3s include the opening cysteine and the closing phenylalanine or tryptophan. Each record gives: J gene, clone size, V gene, D gene, CDR3 length, CDR3 protein, CDR3 DNA. A D gene is named only where the DNA matches it firmly. Clone size appears in some rows only: once, few, many, or a class for an expanded clone.

>TRBJ1-5|NA|TRBV19|NA|16
CASSIRAGASNQPQHF
TGTGCCAGTAGTATCAGGGCAGGGGCCTCTAATCAGCCCCAGCATTTT
>TRBJ1-1|many|TRBV12-3/TRBV12-4|NA|14
CASSRGLGNTEAFF
TGTGCCAGCAGCCGCGGACTGGGGAACACTGAAGCTTTCTTT
>TRBJ1-1|NA|TRBV19|NA|15
CASSPPAGAGGSAFF
TGTGCCAGTAGTCCACCGGCTGGGGCTGGGGGGAGTGCTTTCTTT
>TRBJ2-7|NA|TRBV7-2|TRBD1|13
CASSRWDRDEQYF
TGTGCCAGCAGCCGATGGGACAGGGACGAGCAGTACTTC
>TRBJ1-6|NA|TRBV6-1|NA|17
CASSEAPGSSYNSPLHF
TGTGCCAGCAGTGAAGCGCCGGGTAGCTCCTATAATTCACCCCTCCACTTT
>TRBJ2-1|medium-sized|TRBV11-2|TRBD2|16
CASSPGVAGGLNEQFF
TGTGCCAGCAGCCCGGGAGTAGCGGGAGGACTCAATGAGCAGTTCTTC
>TRBJ2-7|medium-sized|TRBV5-1|NA|14
CASSFETRHYEQYF
TGCGCCAGCAGCTTCGAGACTCGTCACTACGAGCAGTACTTC
>TRBJ2-7|few|TRBV29-1|TRBD2|15
CSVGRGLAGVREQYF
TGCAGCGTTGGCAGGGGACTAGCGGGAGTTCGCGAGCAGTACTTC
>TRBJ2-7|medium-sized|TRBV14|NA|13
CASSQWGPHEQYF
TGTGCCAGCAGCCAATGGGGCCCCCACGAGCAGTACTTC
>TRBJ2-3|NA|TRBV7-6|NA|12
CASSLSTDTQYF
TGTGCCAGCAGCTTAAGCACAGATACGCAGTATTTT
>TRBJ2-2|NA|TRBV14|NA|16
CASSQEMGANTGELFF
TGTGCCAGCAGCCAAGAAATGGGCGCGAACACCGGGGAGCTGTTTTTT
>TRBJ2-7|medium-sized|TRBV9|NA|13
CASSVASSYEQYF
TGTGCCAGCAGCGTAGCAAGCTCCTACGAGCAGTACTTC
>TRBJ2-1|medium-sized|TRBV7-9|NA|12
CASSAAVAEQFF
TGTGCCAGCAGCGCGGCGGTAGCGGAGCAGTTCTTC
>TRBJ2-5|NA|TRBV19|NA|13
CASSTVRQETQYF
TGTGCCAGTAGTACGGTGAGACAAGAGACCCAGTACTTC
>TRBJ2-6|NA|TRBV6-6|NA|17
CASSYTSTGSGANVLTF
TGTGCCAGCAGTTACACGTCCACCGGCTCTGGGGCCAACGTCCTGACTTTC
>TRBJ2-7|many|TRBV6-2/TRBV6-3|NA|13
CSCRAGASYEQYF
TGCTCATGCCGGGCAGGGGCGTCCTACGAGCAGTACTTC
>TRBJ2-7|medium-sized|TRBV20-1|NA|14
CSARGGSGLYEQYF
TGCAGTGCTAGAGGGGGTAGCGGCCTCTACGAGCAGTACTTC
>TRBJ1-4|medium-sized|TRBV20-1|TRBD1|15
CSADDRVDGNEKLFF
TGCAGTGCTGACGACAGGGTCGACGGTAATGAAAAACTGTTTTTT
>TRBJ1-1|NA|TRBV29-1|NA|14
CSVAPKLRGTEAFF
TGCAGCGTTGCCCCTAAACTTCGCGGCACTGAAGCTTTCTTT
>TRBJ2-3|large|TRBV6-6|NA|15
CASSYGGSGTDTQYF
TGTGCCAGCAGTTACGGGGGGTCGGGCACAGATACGCAGTATTTT
>TRBJ2-1|medium-sized|TRBV5-4|TRBD2|15
CASSSTSGPYNEQFF
TGTGCCAGCAGTTCTACTAGCGGGCCTTACAATGAGCAGTTCTTC
>TRBJ2-7|NA|TRBV2|TRBD2|13
CASSPSGWNEQYF
TGTGCCAGCAGTCCTAGCGGGTGGAACGAGCAGTACTTC
>TRBJ2-1|many|TRBV28|NA|10
CASSGKEQFF
TGTGCCAGCAGTGGAAAAGAGCAGTTCTTC
>TRBJ1-1|medium-sized|TRBV29-1|NA|12
CSSWDPNTEAFF
TGCAGCTCCTGGGACCCGAACACTGAAGCTTTCTTT
>TRBJ1-5|medium-sized|TRBV20-1|NA|16
CSAVRDLRWGMEPQHF
TGCAGTGCTGTACGTGATTTGAGATGGGGGATGGAGCCCCAGCATTTT
>TRBJ2-1|medium-sized|TRBV6-2/TRBV6-3|NA|17
CASLPRGDPHALNEQFF
TGTGCCAGCCTACCACGGGGAGACCCTCATGCGCTAAATGAGCAGTTCTTC
>TRBJ1-5|NA|TRBV7-2|NA|15
CASSLDGHSNQPQHF
TGTGCCAGCAGCTTAGACGGCCATAGCAATCAGCCCCAGCATTTT
>TRBJ2-1|NA|TRBV28|NA|12
CASSYTGREQFF
TGTGCCAGCAGCTACACGGGGCGAGAGCAGTTCTTC
>TRBJ2-1|medium-sized|TRBV7-9|NA|12
CASSPRWDEQFF
TGTGCCAGCAGCCCCAGGTGGGATGAGCAGTTCTTC
>TRBJ1-2|many|TRBV2|NA|15
CASSSASGRDGGYTF
TGTGCCAGCAGTTCCGCGTCGGGCAGAGATGGAGGCTACACCTTC
>TRBJ2-3|large|TRBV5-5|TRBD1|15
CASSSGGFNTDTQYF
TGTGCCAGCAGCTCAGGGGGTTTTAACACAGATACGCAGTATTTT
>TRBJ1-2|medium-sized|TRBV20-1|NA|14
CSAREGQQMRGYTF
TGCAGTGCTAGAGAAGGACAGCAAATGCGGGGCTACACCTTC
>TRBJ2-5|medium-sized|TRBV6-6|NA|11
CASSGQETQYF
TGTGCCAGCTCCGGACAAGAGACCCAGTACTTC
>TRBJ1-1|NA|TRBV5-1|NA|14
CASSLAQTNTEAFF
TGCGCCAGCAGCTTGGCACAGACCAACACTGAAGCTTTCTTT
>TRBJ1-3|once|TRBV7-2|TRBD1|15
CASSLQGALGNTIYF
TGTGCCAGCAGCTTACAGGGGGCGTTAGGAAACACCATATATTTT
>TRBJ2-7|few|TRBV28|TRBD1|14
CASSRTGLSYEQYF
TGTGCCAGCAGTAGGACAGGCCTATCCTACGAGCAGTACTTC
>TRBJ1-1|many|TRBV6-1|NA|14
CASSPRGANTEAFF
TGTGCCAGCAGTCCCCGGGGAGCGAACACTGAAGCTTTCTTT